This T cell receptor (beta chain) was recovered during a study of T cells in Graves' hyperthyroidism and ophthalmopathy. Study details: Upon initial diagnosis and before any treatment, peripheral blood was collected.

RNA transcripts yielded amplified TCR beta CDR3 regions. HTBI primers drove first-round RT-PCR of the TCR CDR3. TCRdb reprocessed the multiplex PCR reads via MiXCR and lists one record per CDR3 protein. The table lists 340,000 or so distinct CDR3 sequences, 15% to 20% of them singletons. Any patient presenting with uncontrolled infection, other autoimmune disease, pregnancy or lactation was left out. Out of more than 8 ml of fresh peripheral blood came the PBMCs. This clonotype was found many times. Its antigen is undetermined. General study points: Ophthalmopathy stood apart from stable hyperthyroidism in a 13 V-J model.

There are 15 residues in the CDR3. The junction had 14 bases not matched to a gene; V was cut back by 6 bases and J by 3 bases. Germline V gene lookup returns CDR1 DFQATT and CDR2 SNEGSKA (reference sequence). The chain combines TRBV20-1 with TRBJ2-7, with 7 bases that match TRBD1. This sequence was found in a man aged 25-45 years with Graves' hyperthyroidism. Sequenced input: blood. CDR3 residues: CSAATVRDRYYEQYF. In DNA, the CDR3 is TGCAGTGCCGCCACCGTCCGGGACAGATACTACGAGCAGTACTTC.